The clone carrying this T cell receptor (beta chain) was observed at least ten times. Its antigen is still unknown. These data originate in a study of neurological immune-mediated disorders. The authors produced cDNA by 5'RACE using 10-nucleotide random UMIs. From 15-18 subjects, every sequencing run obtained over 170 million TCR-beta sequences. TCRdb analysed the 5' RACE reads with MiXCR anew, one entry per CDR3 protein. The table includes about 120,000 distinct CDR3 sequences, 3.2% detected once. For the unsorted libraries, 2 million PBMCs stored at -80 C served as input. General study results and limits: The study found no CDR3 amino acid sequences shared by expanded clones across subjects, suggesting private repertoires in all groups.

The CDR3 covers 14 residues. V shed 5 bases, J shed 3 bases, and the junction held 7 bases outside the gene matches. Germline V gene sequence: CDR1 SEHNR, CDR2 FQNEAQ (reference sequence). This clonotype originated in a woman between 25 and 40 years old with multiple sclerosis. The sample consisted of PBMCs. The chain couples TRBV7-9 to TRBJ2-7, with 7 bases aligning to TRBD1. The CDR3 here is CASSTDRVGYEQYF. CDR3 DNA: TGTGCCAGCAGCACCGACAGGGTTGGCTACGAGCAGTACTTC. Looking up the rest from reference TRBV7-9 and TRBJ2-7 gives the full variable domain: DTGVSQNPRHKITKRGQNVTFRCDPISEHNRLYWYRQTLGQGPEFLTYFQNEAQLEKSRLLSDRFSAERPKGSFSTLEIQRTEQGDSAMYLCASSTDRVGYEQYFGPGTRLTVT.